Following are 8 T cell receptor beta chains from one sample sequenced in a study of glioma-infiltrating T cells. The iRepertoire nested amplicon-rescue multiplex PCR amplified TCR alpha and beta CDR3s from RNA. TCRdb called the multiplex PCR reads again in MiXCR, with one record for every CDR3 protein. The table includes some 150,000 distinct CDR3 sequences, more than 35% detected once. Sequenced sample: glioma tissue, nonneoplastic brain tissue, or PBMCs (not recorded which). The source is a human donor with low-grade glioma or glioblastoma, undergoing nonglioma brain surgery, or in good health (not recorded which).

The rearrangement links TRBV7-9 to TRBJ2-3, with 7 bases identical to TRBD2. The trim removed 5 bases at V and 1 base at J, leaving 6 bases unmatched. The CDR3 covers 15 residues. Germline V gene data show CDR1 as SEHNR and CDR2 as FQNEAQ (reference sequence). CDR3: CASSLVTSGTDTQYF. The CDR3, as DNA: TGTGCCAGCAGCCTAGTCACTAGCGGCACAGATACGCAGTATTTT.

In this sample, this clonotype turned up a few times. The chain links TRBV7-2 to TRBJ2-1; 14 nucleotides align to TRBD2. The CDR3 is made up of 16 amino acids. J gave up 7 bases and V 5 bases, and 7 bases lay outside the gene matches. The germline CDR1 and CDR2 sequences are SGHTA and FQGNSA. Here the CDR3 DNA reads TGTGCCAGCAGCCCGCCGGGACTAGCGGGAGTTAATGAGCAGTTCTTC. Translation gives CASSPPGLAGVNEQFF.

This clonotype appeared a few times. The chain couples TRBV6-6 to TRBJ1-2; D is ambiguous. Between the trimmed V and J ends, which lost 0 bases and 2 bases, there was a span of 13 bases. This CDR3 contains 16 residues. The germline gives CDR1 MNHNY, CDR2 SVGAGI (reference sequence). CDR3 sequence reads: CASSYSNIGRNYGYTF. In nucleotides, the CDR3 is TGTGCCAGCAGTTACTCGAATATCGGCCGCAACTATGGCTACACCTTC.

About this clonotype itself: A read error may be the cause here, since a much bigger clone is one base away. Since the CDR3 does not end with the conserved phenylalanine or tryptophan, this likely comes from a read error. The gene calls are TRBV7-2 and TRBJ2-1, with 10 bases lining up with TRBD2. In germline, CDR1 is SGHTA, CDR2 FQGNSA. The trim removed 5 bases at V and 7 bases at J, leaving 5 bases unmatched. The CDR3 length is 14 residues. The CDR3 loop is CASSQAGGTNEQFS. In nucleotides, the CDR3 is TGTGCCAGCAGCCAAGCGGGGGGGACAAATGAGCAGTTCTCC.

The rearrangement uses TRBV19 and TRBJ1-1; D remains ambiguous. The germline V gene has CDR1 LNHDA and CDR2 SQIVND (reference sequence). The CDR3 is made up of 13 amino acids. V lost 6 bases, J lost 1 base, and 9 bases lay in between. The CDR3 sequence: CASRPGGNTEAFF. CDR3 coding DNA: TGTGCCAGTAGGCCCGGTGGGAACACTGAAGCTTTCTTT.

The genes are TRBV4-3 and TRBJ2-1, with 10 bases that match TRBD2. The germline V gene has CDR1 LGHNA and CDR2 YSLEER. Trimming cost V 3 bases and J 7 bases; bases outside gene matches: 9. The CDR3 is 16 residues long. CDR3 residues: CASSQIGVAGGNEQFF. CDR3 in DNA: TGCGCCAGCAGCCAGATTGGAGTAGCGGGGGGTAATGAGCAGTTCTTC.

The genes are TRBV6-1 and TRBJ2-7; 7 nucleotides agree with TRBD1. The V gene's germline CDR1 is MNHNS and CDR2 SASEGT. V lost 3 bases, J lost 3 bases, and 5 bases stayed unmatched. The CDR3 loop spans 14 amino acids. This CDR3 reads CASSDRGQLYEQYF. CDR3 DNA sequence: TGTGCCAGCAGTGACCGGGGACAGCTCTACGAGCAGTACTTC.

The chain carries TRBV6-5 and TRBJ1-1; no clear D gene. Looked up from germline, CDR1 is MNHEY and CDR2 is SVGAGI. The CDR3 runs to 14 residues. The germline V and J ends were trimmed by 4 bases and 5 bases, with 14 bases remaining between them. CDR3 nucleotides: TGTGCCAGCAGTTTTTTTGGGGATGAGACTGAAGCTTTCTTT. Translation: CASSFFGDETEAFF.